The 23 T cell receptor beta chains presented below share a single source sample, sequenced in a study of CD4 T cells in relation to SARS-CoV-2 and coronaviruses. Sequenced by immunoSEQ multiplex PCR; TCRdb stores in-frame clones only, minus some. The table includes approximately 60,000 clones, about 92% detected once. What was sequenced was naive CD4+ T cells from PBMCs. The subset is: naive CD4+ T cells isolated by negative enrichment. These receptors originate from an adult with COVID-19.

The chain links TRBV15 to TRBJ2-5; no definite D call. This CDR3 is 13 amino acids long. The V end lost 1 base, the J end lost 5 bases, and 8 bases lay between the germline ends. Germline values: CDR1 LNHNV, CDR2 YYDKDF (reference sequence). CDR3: CATSRVPGETQYF. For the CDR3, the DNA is TGTGCCACCAGCAGAGTCCCGGGCGAGACCCAGTACTTC.

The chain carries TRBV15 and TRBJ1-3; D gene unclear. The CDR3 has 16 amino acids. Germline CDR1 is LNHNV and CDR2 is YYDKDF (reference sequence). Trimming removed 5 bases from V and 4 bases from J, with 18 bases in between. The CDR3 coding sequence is TGTGCCACCAGCCGTATGGCCCCGGGGTCGGGAAACACCATATATTTT. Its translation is CATSRMAPGSGNTIYF.

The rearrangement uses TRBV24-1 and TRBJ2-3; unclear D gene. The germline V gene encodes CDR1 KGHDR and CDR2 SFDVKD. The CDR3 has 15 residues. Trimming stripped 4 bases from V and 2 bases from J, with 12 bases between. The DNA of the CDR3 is TGTGCCACCAGTGACTCAGCAACAGACACAGATACGCAGTATTTT. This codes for CATSDSATDTDTQYF.

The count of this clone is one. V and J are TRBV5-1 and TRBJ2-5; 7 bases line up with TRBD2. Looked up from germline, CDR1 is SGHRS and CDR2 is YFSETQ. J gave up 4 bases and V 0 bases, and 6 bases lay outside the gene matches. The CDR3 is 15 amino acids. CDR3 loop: CASSLGLAASETQYF. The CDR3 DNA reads TGCGCCAGCAGCTTGGGCCTAGCGGCCTCAGAGACCCAGTACTTC.

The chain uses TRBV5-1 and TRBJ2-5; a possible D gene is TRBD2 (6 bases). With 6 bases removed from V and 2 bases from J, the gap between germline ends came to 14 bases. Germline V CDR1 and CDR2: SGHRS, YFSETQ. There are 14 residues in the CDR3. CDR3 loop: CASKDSGPQETQYF. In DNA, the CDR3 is TGCGCCAGCAAGGATAGCGGCCCTCAAGAGACCCAGTACTTC.

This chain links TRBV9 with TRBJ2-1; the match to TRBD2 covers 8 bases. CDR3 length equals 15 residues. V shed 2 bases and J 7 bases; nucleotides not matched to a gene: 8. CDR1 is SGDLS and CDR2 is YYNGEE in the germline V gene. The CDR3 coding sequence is TGTGCCAGCAGCGTCTTTAGCGGGATACGGAATGAGCAGTTCTTC. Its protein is CASSVFSGIRNEQFF.

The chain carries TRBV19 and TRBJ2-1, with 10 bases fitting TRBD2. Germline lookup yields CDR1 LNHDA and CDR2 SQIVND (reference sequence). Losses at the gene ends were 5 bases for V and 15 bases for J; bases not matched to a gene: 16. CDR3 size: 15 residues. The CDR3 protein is CASSQGASGRAGAFF. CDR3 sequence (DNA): TGTGCCAGTAGTCAGGGTGCGAGCGGGAGGGCCGGGGCGTTCTTC.

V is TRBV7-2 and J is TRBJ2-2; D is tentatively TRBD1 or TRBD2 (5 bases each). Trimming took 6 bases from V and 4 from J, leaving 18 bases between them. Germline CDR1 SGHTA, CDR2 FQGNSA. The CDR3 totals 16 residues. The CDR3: CASSKGASLGTGELFF. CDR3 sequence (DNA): TGTGCCAGCAGTAAAGGGGCTAGCTTGGGCACCGGGGAGCTGTTTTTT.

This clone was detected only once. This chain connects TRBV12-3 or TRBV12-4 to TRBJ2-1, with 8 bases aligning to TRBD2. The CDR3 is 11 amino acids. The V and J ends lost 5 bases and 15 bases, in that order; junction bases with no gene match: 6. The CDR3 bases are TGTGCCAGCAGTCCGGGGACTAGTAGGTTCTTC. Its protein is CASSPGTSRFF.

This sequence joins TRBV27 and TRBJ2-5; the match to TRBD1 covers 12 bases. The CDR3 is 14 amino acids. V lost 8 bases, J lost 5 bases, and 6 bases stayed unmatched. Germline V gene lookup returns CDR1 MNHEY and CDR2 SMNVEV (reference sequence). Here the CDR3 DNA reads TGTGCCAGCGGGGACAGGGGGCAGTGGGAGACCCAGTACTTC. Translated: CASGDRGQWETQYF.

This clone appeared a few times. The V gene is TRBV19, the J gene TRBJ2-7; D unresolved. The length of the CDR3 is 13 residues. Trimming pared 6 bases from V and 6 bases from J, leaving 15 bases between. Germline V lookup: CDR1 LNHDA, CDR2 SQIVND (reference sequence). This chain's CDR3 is CASSSIMSSEQYF. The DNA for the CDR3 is TGTGCCAGTAGCTCCATAATGAGTTCCGAGCAGTACTTC.

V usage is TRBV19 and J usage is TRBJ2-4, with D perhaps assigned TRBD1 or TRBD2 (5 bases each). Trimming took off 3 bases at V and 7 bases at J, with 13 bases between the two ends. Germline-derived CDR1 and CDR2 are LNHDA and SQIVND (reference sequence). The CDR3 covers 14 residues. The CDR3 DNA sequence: TGTGCCAGTAGTATCAGAGAAGGGACCAACATTCAGTACTTC. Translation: CASSIREGTNIQYF.

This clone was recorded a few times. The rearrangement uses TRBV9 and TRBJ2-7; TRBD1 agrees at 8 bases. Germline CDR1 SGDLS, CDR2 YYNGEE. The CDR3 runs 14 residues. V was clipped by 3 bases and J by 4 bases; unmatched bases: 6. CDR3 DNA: TGTGCCAGCAGCGGGACAGGGACCGGGTACGAGCAGTACTTC. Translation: CASSGTGTGYEQYF.

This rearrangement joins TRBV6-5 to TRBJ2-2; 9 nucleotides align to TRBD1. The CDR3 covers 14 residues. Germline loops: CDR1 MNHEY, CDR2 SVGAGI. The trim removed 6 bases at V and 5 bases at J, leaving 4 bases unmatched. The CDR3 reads CASSRDRETGELFF. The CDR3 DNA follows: TGTGCCAGCAGCCGGGACAGGGAAACCGGGGAGCTGTTTTTT.

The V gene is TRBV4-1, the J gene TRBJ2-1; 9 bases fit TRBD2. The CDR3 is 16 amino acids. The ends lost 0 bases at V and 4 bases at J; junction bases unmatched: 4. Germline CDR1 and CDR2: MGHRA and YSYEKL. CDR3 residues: CASSQDSSGAYNEQFF. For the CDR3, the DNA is TGCGCCAGCAGCCAAGATTCTAGCGGGGCGTACAATGAGCAGTTCTTC.

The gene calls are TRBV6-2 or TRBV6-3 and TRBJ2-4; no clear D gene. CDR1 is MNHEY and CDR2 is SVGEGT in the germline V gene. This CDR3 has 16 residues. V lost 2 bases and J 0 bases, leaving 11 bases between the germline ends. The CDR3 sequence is CASSYRVDLAKNIQYF. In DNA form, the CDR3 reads TGTGCCAGCAGTTACAGGGTTGACTTAGCCAAAAACATTCAGTACTTC.

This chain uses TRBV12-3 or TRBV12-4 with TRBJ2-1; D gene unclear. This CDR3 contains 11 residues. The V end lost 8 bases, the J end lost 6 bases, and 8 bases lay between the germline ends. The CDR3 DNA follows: TGTGCCAGCGGCGTTTCCAATGAGCAGTTCTTC. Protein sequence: CASGVSNEQFF.

Here the CDR3 DNA reads TGTGCCAGCAGTTTTAGAGGGTTGTTAGAGACCCAGTACTTC. Amino acids: CASSFRGLLETQYF. The chain uses TRBV27 and TRBJ2-5, with a tentative D call TRBD2 (5 bases). Trimming removed 3 bases from V and 4 bases from J, with 12 bases in between. In germline, CDR1 is MNHEY, CDR2 SMNVEV (reference sequence). The CDR3 extends over 14 amino acids.

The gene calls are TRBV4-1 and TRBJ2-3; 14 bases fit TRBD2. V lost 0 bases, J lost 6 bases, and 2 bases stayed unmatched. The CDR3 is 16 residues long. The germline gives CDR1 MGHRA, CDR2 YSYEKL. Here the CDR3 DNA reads TGCGCCAGCAGCCAAGAAGGGACTAGCGGGGGCGATACGCAGTATTTT. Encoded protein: CASSQEGTSGGDTQYF.

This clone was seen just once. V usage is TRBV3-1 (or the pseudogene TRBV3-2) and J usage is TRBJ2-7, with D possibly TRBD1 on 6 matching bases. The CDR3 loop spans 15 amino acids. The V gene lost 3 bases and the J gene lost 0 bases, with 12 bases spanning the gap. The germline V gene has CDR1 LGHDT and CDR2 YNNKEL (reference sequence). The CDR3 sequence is CASSHGDTSSYEQYF. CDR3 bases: TGTGCCAGCAGCCACGGGGACACGAGCTCCTACGAGCAGTACTTC.

Written as DNA, the CDR3 is TGTGCCAGCAGTAGCCGGGAGAGCCAAGAGACCCAGTACTTC. Amino acid sequence: CASSSRESQETQYF. This chain connects TRBV6-5 to TRBJ2-5; a weak D match, TRBD2 (6 bases). The CDR3 extends over 14 amino acids. Germline CDR1 is MNHEY and CDR2 is SVGAGI. The germline V and J ends were trimmed by 5 bases and 1 base, with 11 bases remaining between them.

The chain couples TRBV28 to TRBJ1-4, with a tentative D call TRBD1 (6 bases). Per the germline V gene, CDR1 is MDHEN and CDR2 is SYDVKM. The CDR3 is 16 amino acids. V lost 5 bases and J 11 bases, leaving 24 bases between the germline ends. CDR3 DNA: TGTGCCAGCAGTCCGGGGGGCGGTCAAGGATTATGGAAACTGTTTTTT. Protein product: CASSPGGGQGLWKLFF.

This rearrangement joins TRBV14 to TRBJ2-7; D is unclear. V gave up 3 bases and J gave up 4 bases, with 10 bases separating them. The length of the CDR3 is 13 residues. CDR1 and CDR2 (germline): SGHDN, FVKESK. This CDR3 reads CASSHGPRYEQYF. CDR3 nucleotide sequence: TGTGCCAGCAGCCACGGACCCAGGTACGAGCAGTACTTC. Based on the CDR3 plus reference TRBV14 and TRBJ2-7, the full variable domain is EAGVTQFPSHSVIEKGQTVTLRCDPISGHDNLYWYRRVMGKEIKFLLHFVKESKQDESGMPNNRFLAERTGGTYSTLKVQPAELEDSGVYFCASSHGPRYEQYFGPGTRLTVT.